This TCR beta chain derives from a study of blood T cell repertoires in COVID-19. Study overall: There were acute and convalescent COVID-19 samples, and they came from the United States, Italy and Spain. T cells, B-cell-depleted T cells, or PBMCs provided the cDNA or gDNA that served as material.

Under the authors' procedure: Amplification of reference gene primers was used by the study to estimate nucleated cell counts. Sequenced by immunoSEQ multiplex PCR; TCRdb stores in-frame clones only, minus some. Clone size and V and J calls were adopted from that table, with D and trimming inferred from the DNA. Here the sample spans roughly 110,000 clones, about nine tenths being singletons. This CDR3 has 17 amino acids. CDR1 and CDR2 from the germline V gene are SGHTS and YDEGEE. Trimming removed 2 bases from V and 3 bases from J, with 15 bases in between. This chain joins TRBV5-8 and TRBJ1-6; a weak D match, TRBD1 (6 bases). Sequenced sample: peripheral blood. The receptor comes from a woman aged 45-65 years with acute or convalescent COVID-19. The CDR3 protein is CASSFAIQGRYNSPLHF. Here the CDR3 DNA reads TGTGCCAGCAGCTTTGCCATACAGGGACGCTATAATTCACCCCTCCACTTT.